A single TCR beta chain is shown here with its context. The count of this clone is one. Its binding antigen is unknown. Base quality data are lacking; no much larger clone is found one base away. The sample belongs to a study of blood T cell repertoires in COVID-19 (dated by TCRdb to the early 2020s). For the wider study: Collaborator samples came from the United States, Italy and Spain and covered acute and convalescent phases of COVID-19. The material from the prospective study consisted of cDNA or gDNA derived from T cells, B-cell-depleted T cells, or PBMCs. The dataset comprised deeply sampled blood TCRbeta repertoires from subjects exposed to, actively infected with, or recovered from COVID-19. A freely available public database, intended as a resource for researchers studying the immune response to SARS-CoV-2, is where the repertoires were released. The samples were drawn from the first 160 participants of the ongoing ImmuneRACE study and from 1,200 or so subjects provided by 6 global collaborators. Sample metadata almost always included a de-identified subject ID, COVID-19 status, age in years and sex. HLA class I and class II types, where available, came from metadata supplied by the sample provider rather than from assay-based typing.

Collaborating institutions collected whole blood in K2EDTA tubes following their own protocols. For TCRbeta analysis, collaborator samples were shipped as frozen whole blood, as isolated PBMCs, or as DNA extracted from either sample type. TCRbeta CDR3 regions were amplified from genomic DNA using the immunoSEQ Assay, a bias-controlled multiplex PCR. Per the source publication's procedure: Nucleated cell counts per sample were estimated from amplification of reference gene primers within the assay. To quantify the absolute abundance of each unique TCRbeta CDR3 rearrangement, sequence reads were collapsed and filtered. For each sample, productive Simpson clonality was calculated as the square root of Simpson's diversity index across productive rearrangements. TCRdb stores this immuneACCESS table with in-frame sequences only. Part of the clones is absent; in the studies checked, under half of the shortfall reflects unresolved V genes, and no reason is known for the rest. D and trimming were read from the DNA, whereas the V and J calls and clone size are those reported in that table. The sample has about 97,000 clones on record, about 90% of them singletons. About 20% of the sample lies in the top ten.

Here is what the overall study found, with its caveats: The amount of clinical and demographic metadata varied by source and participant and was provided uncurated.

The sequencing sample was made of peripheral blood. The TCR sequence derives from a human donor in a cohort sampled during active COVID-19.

In nucleotides, the sequence is TGTGCTAGTGGTTTGGCTGGGATGAGGTACGGGAGGCCGAGCTCCTACAATGAGCAGTTCTTC. This translates into CASGLAGMRYGRPSSYNEQFF. The chain was built from TRBV12-5 and TRBJ2-1; TRBD2 lines up with 7 middle nucleotides. The germline V gene yields LGHNT for CDR1 and FRNRAP for CDR2. Trimmed from V: 1 base; trimmed from J: 0 bases; junction bases lacking a gene match: 18. The cysteine opens and the phenylalanine closes a CDR3 of 21 amino acids. Only the CDR3 portion is preserved as DNA: 63 bases, with reading frame beginning at the first base.